Below, 7 T cell receptor beta chains from the same sample are listed, as sequenced in a study of blood T cell repertoires in COVID-19. Sequencing used immunoSEQ multiplex PCR; TCRdb keeps in-frame clones, though not all of them. The sample contains about 300,000 clones, around 90% of which appear only once. Sequencing was performed on PBMCs or T cells enriched from blood (not recorded which). These receptors were collected from a man aged 55 to 70 who had recovered from COVID-19.

This clone was counted between two and nine times. V gene TRBV10-3 combines with J gene TRBJ1-2; 11 nucleotides match TRBD1. V was clipped by 5 bases and J by 3 bases; unmatched bases: 8. The CDR3 is 16 residues long. In germline, CDR1 is ENHRY, CDR2 SYGVKD. Written as DNA, the CDR3 is TGTGCCATCAGTTCTGGGACAGGGGGAGGTGACTATGGCTACACCTTC. This gives the protein CAISSGTGGGDYGYTF.

This clone was observed once. The chain has TRBV5-1 and TRBJ1-4, with D uncertain. This CDR3 has 13 amino acids. Germline CDR1 SGHRS, CDR2 YFSETQ. Trimming removed 3 bases at V and 8 bases at J, with 11 bases between. CDR3 loop: CASSWRAGEKLFF. CDR3 nucleotides: TGCGCCAGCAGCTGGAGGGCGGGAGAAAAACTGTTTTTT.

About this clone itself: Within the sample, other DNA sequences also encode this same CDR3. The chain is built from TRBV15 and TRBJ2-7; TRBD1 matches 7 bases. The V gene's germline CDR1 is LNHNV and CDR2 YYDKDF (reference sequence). The CDR3 has 14 residues. V gave up 1 base and J gave up 2 bases; unmatched junction bases: 2. The CDR3 DNA reads as TGTGCCACCAGCAGAGCAGGGGGACCCTACGAGCAGTACTTC. Its protein is CATSRAGGPYEQYF.

This chain joins TRBV28 and TRBJ2-5; TRBD1 agrees at 8 bases. The J segment lost 5 bases and the V segment lost 5 bases, leaving 4 bases of the junction unmatched. Germline CDR1 is MDHEN and CDR2 is SYDVKM. This CDR3 has 13 residues. The chain's CDR3 is CASSRQGLETQYF. CDR3 nucleotides: TGTGCCAGCAGTCGACAGGGGTTGGAGACCCAGTACTTC.

The chain couples TRBV5-4 to TRBJ1-5; D ambiguous. CDR3 size: 17 residues. Germline V gene lookup returns CDR1 SGHNT and CDR2 YYREEE (reference sequence). V was pared by 1 base and J by 3 bases, with 17 bases between. In nucleotides, the CDR3 is TGTGCCAGCAGCTTGTGGTCCGGTGCGGGGTCCAATCAGCCCCAGCATTTT. Translated, it gives CASSLWSGAGSNQPQHF.

V and J are TRBV18 and TRBJ2-7, with D uncertain. This CDR3 has 12 amino acids. Germline V lookup: CDR1 KGHSH, CDR2 LQKENI. V dropped 3 bases and J dropped 4 bases, with 7 bases sitting between them. The CDR3: CASSPEQYEQYF. The CDR3 region has the DNA TGTGCCAGCTCACCGGAGCAGTACGAGCAGTACTTC. The full variable domain, its missing parts supplied by reference TRBV18 and TRBJ2-7, is NAGVMQNPRHLVRRRGQEARLRCSPMKGHSHVYWYRQLPEEGLKFMVYLQKENIIDESGMPKERFSAEFPKEGPSILRIQQVVRGDSAAYFCASSPEQYEQYFGPGTRLTVT.

The chain carries TRBV28 and TRBJ2-7; D might be TRBD1 (6 bases). The CDR3 is 12 residues long. CDR1 is MDHEN and CDR2 is SYDVKM in the germline V gene. Trimming cost V 6 bases and J 2 bases, with 8 bases left between them. This CDR3 reads CASSGQTYEQYF. Written as DNA, the CDR3 is TGTGCCAGCAGCGGACAGACCTACGAGCAGTACTTC.